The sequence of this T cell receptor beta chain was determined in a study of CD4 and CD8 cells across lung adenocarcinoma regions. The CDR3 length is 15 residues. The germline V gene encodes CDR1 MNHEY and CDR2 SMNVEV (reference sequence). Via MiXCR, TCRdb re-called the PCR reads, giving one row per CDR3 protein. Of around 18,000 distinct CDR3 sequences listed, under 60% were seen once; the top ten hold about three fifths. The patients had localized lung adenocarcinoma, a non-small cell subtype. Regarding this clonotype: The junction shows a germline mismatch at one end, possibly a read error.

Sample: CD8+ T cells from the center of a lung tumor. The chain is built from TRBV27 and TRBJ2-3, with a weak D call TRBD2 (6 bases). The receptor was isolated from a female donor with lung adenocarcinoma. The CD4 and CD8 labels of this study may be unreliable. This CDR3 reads CASGLGSAYTETQYF. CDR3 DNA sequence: TGTGCCAGCGGTCTCGGGAGCGCTTACACAGAGACGCAGTATTTT.